These 24 T cell receptor beta chains were sequenced from one sample in a study of PD-L1 blockade in urothelial cancer. Libraries were prepared by immunoSEQ multiplex PCR; TCRdb keeps only in-frame clonotypes and omits some of them. The top ten clones hold about 9% of a sample with some 35,000 clones, 75% to 95% of them seen once. Sequenced material: PBMCs, taken around atezolizumab (anti-PD-L1) treatment. These receptors all come from a man in his sixties or seventies with urothelial cancer.

The V call is TRBV9, the J call TRBJ1-5; the D gene is possibly TRBD1 (6 bases). The CDR3 consists of 15 residues. Germline V CDR1 and CDR2: SGDLS, YYNGEE. V dropped 4 bases and J dropped 0 bases, with 11 bases sitting between them. CDR3 in amino acids: CASSPGDRSNQPQHF. The CDR3 DNA follows: TGTGCCAGCAGCCCAGGGGACCGTAGCAATCAGCCCCAGCATTTT. The complete variable domain, with remaining parts taken from reference TRBV9 and TRBJ1-5, reads DSGVTQTPKHLITATGQRVTLRCSPRSGDLSVYWYQQSLDQGLQFLIQYYNGEERAKGNILERFSAQQFPDLHSELNLSSLELGDSALYFCASSPGDRSNQPQHFGDGTRLSIL.

The chain uses TRBV28 and TRBJ1-2, with D possibly being TRBD1 (6 bases). V gave up 7 bases and J gave up 7 bases, with 19 bases separating them. This CDR3 contains 14 residues. Germline V CDR1 and CDR2: MDHEN, SYDVKM. The CDR3 spells CASKDRQGWGGYTF. As DNA, the CDR3 is TGTGCCAGCAAGGACCGGCAGGGGTGGGGTGGCTACACCTTC.

V gene TRBV9 combines with J gene TRBJ1-2; 11 positions agree with TRBD1. Looked up from germline, CDR1 is SGDLS and CDR2 is YYNGEE. With 5 bases clipped from V and 4 bases from J, the junction kept 10 bases outside the gene matches. The CDR3 has 16 residues. CDR3 sequence: CASSRADRGLGYGYTF. CDR3 coding DNA: TGTGCCAGCAGTAGGGCGGACAGGGGGCTTGGCTATGGCTACACCTTC.

For the CDR3, the DNA is TGTGCCAGCAGCTTCCTCCGAGTAGTAACGAAAGCAGGGGGTAGAGGTCAGCCCCAGCATTTT. Translating it yields CASSFLRVVTKAGGRGQPQHF. V is TRBV7-8 and J is TRBJ1-5, with 7 bases that match TRBD1. The germline V gene has CDR1 SGHVS and CDR2 FQNEAQ. CDR3 size: 21 residues. The V gene end was trimmed by 3 bases and the J gene end by 6 bases; junction bases not matched to a gene: 26.

The genes are TRBV28 and TRBJ2-3; 10 nucleotides line up with TRBD1. The CDR3 contains 15 residues. Trimming at V came to 2 bases and at J to 6 bases, leaving 5 bases not matched to a gene. Germline V gene lookup returns CDR1 MDHEN and CDR2 SYDVKM. The chain's CDR3 is CASSLRQGAWDTQYF. In DNA, the CDR3 is TGTGCCAGCAGTTTAAGACAGGGGGCATGGGATACGCAGTATTTT.

The rearrangement uses TRBV7-6 and TRBJ1-4; D might be TRBD1 (6 bases). The ends were cut back, 7 bases at V and 5 bases at J, with 14 bases in the middle. The CDR3 loop spans 14 amino acids. Looked up from germline, CDR1 is SGHVS and CDR2 is FNYEAQ. The CDR3 loop is CASTSTGRNEKLFF. CDR3 in DNA: TGTGCCAGCACGTCGACAGGACGAAATGAAAAACTGTTTTTT.

This chain joins TRBV28 and TRBJ1-1; D is possibly TRBD1 (5 bases). The V end lost 5 bases, the J end lost 3 bases, and 13 bases lay between the germline ends. The germline V gene encodes CDR1 MDHEN and CDR2 SYDVKM. This CDR3 is 14 amino acids long. CDR3 bases: TGTGCCAGCAGTCATTGGGGGGTGGACACTGAAGCTTTCTTT. Translating it yields CASSHWGVDTEAFF.

This rearrangement joins TRBV28 to TRBJ1-1; TRBD1 is a possible D gene (5 bases). Per germline, CDR1 MDHEN and CDR2 SYDVKM. The V gene lost 5 bases and the J gene lost 0 bases, with 13 bases spanning the gap. CDR3 length: 15 amino acids. Written as DNA, the CDR3 is TGTGCCAGCAGTGTCCGACAGTTCATGAACACTGAAGCTTTCTTT. Amino acids: CASSVRQFMNTEAFF.

The chain has TRBV7-9 and TRBJ1-4, with D perhaps TRBD1 (5 bases). V was cut by 5 bases and J by 4 bases, with 14 bases left in between. The CDR3 runs to 15 residues. In germline, CDR1 is SEHNR, CDR2 FQNEAQ (reference sequence). The CDR3: CASSPGRDFNEKLFF. The DNA for the CDR3 is TGTGCCAGCAGCCCAGGACGGGACTTTAATGAAAAACTGTTTTTT.

The chain has TRBV2 and TRBJ1-5; possibly TRBD1 for D (5 bases). The CDR3 consists of 14 residues. V shed 0 bases and J shed 7 bases, with 10 bases lying between them. Germline V gives CDR1 SNHLY, CDR2 FYNNEI. In DNA, the CDR3 is TGTGCCAGCAGTGAAGCCCAGGGCGTCCAGCCCCAGCATTTT. The encoded protein is CASSEAQGVQPQHF.

This chain links TRBV6-5 with TRBJ2-2, with D unresolved. Trimming cost V 2 bases and J 4 bases, with 11 bases left between them. The CDR3 runs to 15 residues. Germline CDR1 and CDR2: MNHEY and SVGAGI. The CDR3: CASSYAAGRTGELFF. CDR3 DNA sequence: TGTGCCAGCAGTTACGCAGCAGGTCGCACCGGGGAGCTGTTTTTT.

The genes are TRBV6-5 and TRBJ2-7, with 11 bases identical to TRBD2. The germline V gene encodes CDR1 MNHEY and CDR2 SVGAGI. Unmatched junction bases numbered 2, after V lost 5 bases and J lost 2 bases. The CDR3 is 14 amino acids. The CDR3 nucleotides read TGTGCCAGCAGTGGGACTAGCGGAACCTACGAGCAGTACTTC. The encoded protein is CASSGTSGTYEQYF.

The chain uses TRBV27 and TRBJ1-2, with a possible D match to TRBD1 (5 bases). Germline V lookup: CDR1 MNHEY, CDR2 SMNVEV (reference sequence). Deletions cut 4 bases from V and 5 bases from J, with 8 bases between. The CDR3 is 12 amino acids. The DNA of the CDR3 is TGTGCCAGCAGTTCTCAGGGTTATGGCTACACCTTC. Translation gives CASSSQGYGYTF.

The chain has TRBV28 and TRBJ2-7; tentatively, D is TRBD1 (5 bases). Between the trimmed V and J ends, which lost 6 bases and 0 bases, there was a span of 9 bases. CDR3 size: 13 residues. From germline, CDR1 is MDHEN and CDR2 SYDVKM. CDR3 protein: CASRLDTSYEQYF. CDR3 DNA: TGTGCCAGCAGACTGGACACCTCCTACGAGCAGTACTTC.

The rearrangement uses TRBV7-9 and TRBJ1-5, with D possibly being TRBD1 (6 bases). CDR3 length: 15 residues. Looked up from germline, CDR1 is SEHNR and CDR2 is FQNEAQ (reference sequence). Trimming cost V 1 base and J 6 bases, with 13 bases left between them. CDR3 sequence: CASSLEGDSGQPQHF. The CDR3 bases are TGTGCCAGCAGCTTAGAGGGGGATAGTGGTCAGCCCCAGCATTTT.

The CDR3 region has the DNA TGTGCCAGCAGGCCCGGGACTATCTCCTACAATGAGCAGTTCTTC. Translated, it gives CASRPGTISYNEQFF. The chain has TRBV11-2 and TRBJ2-1; 7 bases align to TRBD2. Germline V gene sequence: CDR1 SGHAT, CDR2 FQNNGV. The CDR3 extends over 15 amino acids. Trimming at V came to 6 bases and at J to 0 bases, leaving 5 bases not matched to a gene.

The gene calls are TRBV7-9 and TRBJ1-4; 11 positions match TRBD1. Germline CDR1 is SEHNR and CDR2 is FQNEAQ (reference sequence). This CDR3 is built from 14 residues. Trimming removed 6 bases from V and 6 bases from J; junction bases left unmatched: 3. CDR3 nucleotides: TGTGCCAGCAGACGGGACAGGGGGGATGAAAAACTGTTTTTT. Its translation is CASRRDRGDEKLFF.

V is TRBV9 and J is TRBJ1-2; D uncertain. Looked up from germline, CDR1 is SGDLS and CDR2 is YYNGEE. V lost 3 bases to trimming and J lost 4 bases, with 10 bases between them. This CDR3 is built from 13 residues. CDR3 in DNA: TGTGCCAGCAGCGAGCGGTTGGTCTATGGCTACACCTTC. It specifies CASSERLVYGYTF.

This chain connects TRBV20-1 to TRBJ2-7; perhaps TRBD1 as D (5 bases). The CDR3 runs 11 residues. The germline V gene encodes CDR1 DFQATT and CDR2 SNEGSKA (reference sequence). The CDR3 bases are TGCAGCTCTAGGGGTCCCTACGAGCAGTACTTC. Translation gives CSSRGPYEQYF.

V is TRBV27 and J is TRBJ1-2; 9 bases fit TRBD1. The junction had 6 bases not matched to a gene; V was cut back by 0 bases and J by 4 bases. The germline gives CDR1 MNHEY, CDR2 SMNVEV (reference sequence). The CDR3 has 16 amino acids. DNA for the CDR3: TGTGCCAGCAGTTTATCACAGGGGGCGATGGGCTATGGCTACACCTTC. As protein: CASSLSQGAMGYGYTF.

V is TRBV5-4 and J is TRBJ2-3, with 12 bases identical to TRBD2. Germline assignment: CDR1 SGHNT and CDR2 YYREEE (reference sequence). The CDR3 extends over 16 amino acids. J was trimmed by 4 bases and V by 2 bases; bases with no gene match: 5. CDR3: CASSFPSGRVSDTQYF. CDR3 nucleotides: TGTGCCAGCAGCTTTCCTAGCGGGAGGGTCTCAGATACGCAGTATTTT.

V usage is TRBV28 and J usage is TRBJ2-3; 7 bases are a match to TRBD1. CDR1 and CDR2 (germline): MDHEN, SYDVKM. This CDR3 comprises 13 residues. The J segment lost 0 bases and the V segment lost 10 bases, leaving 4 bases of the junction unmatched. The CDR3 coding sequence is TGTGCCACCCGGGACAGTAGCACAGATACGCAGTATTTT. Translating gives CATRDSSTDTQYF.

The V and J genes are TRBV5-1 and TRBJ2-6; D is uncertain. The V gene's germline CDR1 is SGHRS and CDR2 YFSETQ. With 6 bases removed from V and 0 bases from J, the gap between germline ends came to 13 bases. The CDR3 has 16 amino acids. CDR3 sequence reads: CASTYETASGANVLTF. The CDR3 DNA follows: TGCGCCAGCACGTATGAAACAGCCTCTGGGGCCAACGTCCTGACTTTC.

V and J are TRBV6-1 and TRBJ2-1; 12 bases match TRBD2. CDR3 length: 13 amino acids. The J segment lost 13 bases and the V segment lost 5 bases, leaving 6 bases of the junction unmatched. Looked up from germline, CDR1 is MNHNS and CDR2 is SASEGT. The CDR3 nucleotides read TGTGCCAGCAGTACCGGGACTAGCGGGCCTCAGTTCTTC. This codes for CASSTGTSGPQFF.